A single sample is the source of the 17 T cell receptor beta chains below, sequenced in a study of T cell clones after liver transplantation (dated by TCRdb to between 2017 and 2020). The protocol used for the library was the immunoSEQ multiplex PCR assay. Sourced from immuneACCESS, this table was stored by TCRdb with only in-frame sequences that have V and J called. A share of the clones is absent; for the studies checked, an unresolved V gene accounts for under half, and the remainder has no known explanation. The sample includes roughly 67,000 clones, with approximately 92% observed a single time. Roughly 0.98% of the sample lies in the top ten. This material consisted of CD4+ T cells from blood, taken roughly 25 months after liver transplant. The origin of the receptors is a human patient who received a liver transplant. After a transplant, some T cells may be of graft donor origin.

The chain has TRBV2 and TRBJ2-5; 9 nucleotides line up with TRBD1. Losses at the gene ends were 5 bases for V and 5 bases for J; bases not matched to a gene: 6. The germline gives CDR1 SNHLY, CDR2 FYNNEI. This CDR3 has 14 amino acids. This CDR3 is CASSTGGGGETQYF. The CDR3 nucleotides are TGTGCCAGCAGTACAGGGGGCGGAGGGGAGACCCAGTACTTC. Complete variable domain (other parts from reference TRBV2 and TRBJ2-5): EPEVTQTPSHQVTQMGQEVILRCVPISNHLYFYWYRQILGQKVEFLVSFYNNEISEKSEIFDDQFSVERPDGSNFTLKIRSTKLEDSAMYFCASSTGGGGETQYFGPGTRLLVL.

The chain carries TRBV10-1 and TRBJ2-7; 7 bases match TRBD2. CDR1 and CDR2 from the germline V gene are WNHNN and SYGVQD (reference sequence). The CDR3 runs to 15 residues. The V gene end was trimmed by 0 bases and the J gene end by 8 bases; junction bases not matched to a gene: 10. The CDR3, as DNA: TGCGCCAGCAGTGAGTCGATAGGGACTAATAACAAGCAGTACTTC. It yields the protein CASSESIGTNNKQYF.

The rearrangement uses TRBV27 and TRBJ1-6; TRBD1 matches at 7 bases. With V trimmed by 5 bases and J by 8 bases, 6 bases remained unmatched. Germline V gene data show CDR1 as MNHEY and CDR2 as SMNVEV (reference sequence). This CDR3 contains 14 residues. Written as DNA, the CDR3 is TGTGCCAGCAGTCGACAGGGTACGCATTCACCCCTCCACTTT. This sequence encodes CASSRQGTHSPLHF.

V and J are TRBV9 and TRBJ2-1; D unclear. Trimming removed 0 bases at V and 7 bases at J, with 11 bases between. CDR1 SGDLS and CDR2 YYNGEE come from the germline V gene. The CDR3 has 14 amino acids. The CDR3 sequence: CASSVADPHNEQFF. The CDR3 DNA reads TGTGCCAGCAGCGTAGCTGACCCGCATAATGAGCAGTTCTTC. Together with reference TRBV9 and TRBJ2-1, the CDR3 gives the full variable domain: DSGVTQTPKHLITATGQRVTLRCSPRSGDLSVYWYQQSLDQGLQFLIQYYNGEERAKGNILERFSAQQFPDLHSELNLSSLELGDSALYFCASSVADPHNEQFFGPGTRLTVL.

The V gene is TRBV19, the J gene TRBJ2-1; 9 bases fit TRBD2. The CDR3 totals 15 residues. Unmatched junction bases numbered 12, after V lost 5 bases and J lost 10 bases. Germline values: CDR1 LNHDA, CDR2 SQIVND (reference sequence). CDR3 in DNA: TGTGCCAGTAGTGCGGATAGCGGGGGACAATTGGAGCAGTTCTTC. Translated, it gives CASSADSGGQLEQFF.

The chain links TRBV25-1 to TRBJ2-3; the match to TRBD2 covers 7 bases. The V gene end was trimmed by 6 bases and the J gene end by 3 bases; junction bases not matched to a gene: 6. Germline loops: CDR1 MGHDK, CDR2 SYGVNS. The CDR3 extends over 14 amino acids. As DNA, the CDR3 is TGTGCCAGCAGCTCCCCGGGGGGAACAGATACGCAGTATTTT. Protein: CASSSPGGTDTQYF.

J is TRBJ2-3 and V is TRBV6-1; 9 nucleotides line up with TRBD2. Germline V gene lookup returns CDR1 MNHNS and CDR2 SASEGT. Germline trimming cut 7 bases from V and 5 bases from J; bases unmatched to any gene: 7. This CDR3 has 14 residues. DNA of the CDR3: TGTGCCAGCAAATTAGCGGGAGAGGTAGATACGCAGTATTTT. This sequence encodes CASKLAGEVDTQYF.

The chain links TRBV12-2 to TRBJ2-1; the DNA was not used to check the table's D call, TRBD2. TRBV12-2 is classified as a pseudogene. This CDR3 is 19 amino acids long. CDR3 DNA sequence: TGTGCAAGTCGTGGAGCGAAGGACGCTAGCGGGAGCTCCTACAATGAGCAGTTCTTC. The encoded protein is CASRGAKDASGSSYNEQFF.

This chain uses TRBV9 with TRBJ1-1; 7 bases match TRBD1. CDR3 length: 14 residues. Per the germline V gene, CDR1 is SGDLS and CDR2 is YYNGEE. V was clipped by 0 bases and J by 4 bases; unmatched bases: 3. The CDR3 protein is CASSVAPGGTEAFF. CDR3 bases: TGTGCCAGCAGCGTAGCTCCAGGGGGCACTGAAGCTTTCTTT.

The table lists this clone with a few counts. The chain links TRBV27 to TRBJ2-3; D is ambiguous. Trimming removed 3 bases at V and 0 bases at J, with 7 bases between. CDR1 MNHEY and CDR2 SMNVEV come from the germline V gene (reference sequence). CDR3 length equals 14 residues. The CDR3 region is CASSFHASTDTQYF. Here the CDR3 DNA reads TGTGCCAGCAGTTTTCACGCTAGCACAGATACGCAGTATTTT.

The CDR3 reads CASSPGQMNTEAFF. In DNA form, the CDR3 reads TGTGCCAGCTCACCAGGACAAATGAACACTGAAGCTTTCTTT. V is TRBV18 and J is TRBJ1-1; TRBD1 is a possible D gene (5 bases). Germline CDR1 and CDR2: KGHSH and LQKENI. Trimming removed 2 bases at V and 0 bases at J, with 7 bases between. This CDR3 spans 14 amino acids. Based on the CDR3 plus reference TRBV18 and TRBJ1-1, the full variable domain is NAGVMQNPRHLVRRRGQEARLRCSPMKGHSHVYWYRQLPEEGLKFMVYLQKENIIDESGMPKERFSAEFPKEGPSILRIQQVVRGDSAAYFCASSPGQMNTEAFFGQGTRLTVV.

The J gene is TRBJ2-7, the V gene TRBV4-1; either TRBD1 or TRBD2 may fit D (5 bases each). The CDR3 is 15 residues long. CDR1 is MGHRA, CDR2 YSYEKL, per germline. Trimming shortened V by 0 bases and J by 6 bases, and 15 bases separated the two germline ends. This CDR3 reads CASSQDFQGAFEQYF. The CDR3, as DNA: TGCGCCAGCAGCCAAGATTTTCAGGGAGCCTTCGAGCAGTACTTC.

The rearrangement uses TRBV5-1 and TRBJ1-2, with 9 positions matching TRBD1. V dropped 3 bases and J dropped 5; count of bases not matched to a gene: 2. The CDR3 is 13 residues long. Per the germline V gene, CDR1 is SGHRS and CDR2 is YFSETQ. Here the CDR3 DNA reads TGCGCCAGCAGCTACGACAGGGGGTATGGCTACACCTTC. As protein: CASSYDRGYGYTF.

This chain uses TRBV5-6 with TRBJ2-1; D call uncertain. The length of the CDR3 is 13 residues. V lost 3 bases and J lost 7, with 11 bases in between. CDR1 SGHDT and CDR2 YYEEEE come from the germline V gene. The CDR3 nucleotides read TGTGCCAGCAGCTCCGGCCGGACGAATGAGCAGTTCTTC. Translated: CASSSGRTNEQFF.

This clone was found once. V gene TRBV10-2 combines with J gene TRBJ2-5, with 9 bases aligning to TRBD2. This CDR3 comprises 14 residues. With 4 bases clipped from V and 4 bases from J, the junction kept 4 bases outside the gene matches. Per germline, CDR1 WSHSY and CDR2 SAAADI. CDR3 region: CASSGAGGPETQYF. The CDR3, as DNA: TGCGCCAGCAGTGGGGCGGGAGGGCCAGAGACCCAGTACTTC.

CDR3 amino acids: CASSPTSGKDTWEQYF. In DNA form, the CDR3 reads TGTGCCAGCAGCCCAACTAGCGGGAAAGATACTTGGGAGCAGTACTTC. V usage is TRBV28 and J usage is TRBJ2-7, with 10 positions matching TRBD2. Trimming removed 6 bases from V and 7 bases from J; junction bases left unmatched: 15. This CDR3 comprises 16 residues. The germline CDR1 and CDR2 sequences are MDHEN and SYDVKM.

This clone was seen a single time. This chain links TRBV4-3 with TRBJ2-1; 8 bases line up with TRBD2. Trimming removed 1 base from V and 2 bases from J; junction bases left unmatched: 7. The CDR3 contains 17 residues. Per the germline V gene, CDR1 is LGHNA and CDR2 is YSLEER. CDR3 in DNA: TGCGCCAGCAGCCAAGTAGGTAGCGGGACCACCTACAATGAGCAGTTCTTC. The encoded protein is CASSQVGSGTTYNEQFF.